Sequencing of this T cell receptor (beta chain) was carried out in a study of OX40 agonist ivuxolimab in advanced cancers. About the research overall: Patients' therapy was ivuxolimab, an antibody that acts as an agonist of OX40 (CD134).

This clone was counted between two and nine times. The antigen remains undetermined. Some clones are missing from TCRdb's copy, which holds only in-frame ones; the method was immunoSEQ multiplex PCR. The sample contains roughly 76,000 clones, roughly 87% of which appear only once. Study outcomes and limitations: Clones of CD4+ and CD8+ blood T cells grew by week 6 at doses of 0.1 to 3.0 mg/kg. Fewer expanded clones were found on average in CD4+ than in CD8+ T cells.

The germline gives CDR1 MNHEY, CDR2 SVGAGI. Trimming took off 1 base at V and 2 bases at J, with 5 bases between the two ends. This CDR3 has 13 amino acids. A history of autoimmune disease or systemic immunosuppression excluded patients. The chain combines TRBV6-5 with TRBJ1-1; D is ambiguous. This sequence originates from an adult with an advanced solid tumor such as melanoma, head and neck, liver or kidney cancer. Material: CD4+ or CD8+ T cells sorted from blood, obtained in a trial of the OX40 agonist ivuxolimab. The CDR3 is CASSYLANTEAFF. The CDR3 nucleotides are TGTGCCAGCAGTTACTTGGCCAACACTGAAGCTTTCTTT.